The T cell receptor (beta chain) described here comes from a study of T-cell reconstitution after alpha-beta-depleted transplantation in children. Study-wide results and limits: Counts and diversity of T cells one year after transplant came mostly from newly produced T cells.

Using unique molecular identifiers, the investigators prepared the TCRbeta library. TCRdb re-analysed the PCR reads in MiXCR, keeping a single row per CDR3 protein. The repertoire holds about 870,000 distinct CDR3 sequences, about 16% seen once, with about 5% in the top ten. Of note for this clonotype: Antigen specificity is unknown.

Germline CDR1 and CDR2: MGHRA and YSYEKL. The CDR3 length is 13 residues. V trimming: 2 bases; J trimming: 7 bases; junction bases outside the gene matches: 4. The specimen was PBMCs, mostly from graft donor cells, collected 360 days after TCRalphabeta/CD19-depleted stem cell transplant. This chain uses TRBV4-1 with TRBJ2-7; 8 bases agree with TRBD2. The sequence derives from a male patient under 18 who had a stem cell transplant for acute lymphoblastic leukemia, so the T cells may come from the graft donor. The CDR3, as DNA: TGCGCCAGCAGCCAACCAGCGGGAGTGGAGCAGTACTTC. Its translation: CASSQPAGVEQYF.